This T cell receptor (beta chain) was recorded in a study of blood T cell repertoires in COVID-19. This CDR3 region has 12 residues. CDR1 is MNHEY and CDR2 is SVGAGI in the germline V gene. Trimming removed 6 bases from V and 9 bases from J, with 15 bases in between. The assay was immunoSEQ multiplex PCR, and TCRdb's table has in-frame clones only and misses some. The table lists some 110,000 clones, more than 75% of them singletons, with less than 1.5% in the top ten. This clone was counted a few times. The sequence derives from a middle-aged man with acute or convalescent COVID-19. Sequencing used peripheral blood. The rearrangement links TRBV6-5 to TRBJ2-7; D perhaps matches TRBD1 (5 bases). In DNA form, the CDR3 reads TGTGCCAGCAGGAGCCTCCAGGGCGGGCAGTACTTC. Protein product: CASRSLQGGQYF.